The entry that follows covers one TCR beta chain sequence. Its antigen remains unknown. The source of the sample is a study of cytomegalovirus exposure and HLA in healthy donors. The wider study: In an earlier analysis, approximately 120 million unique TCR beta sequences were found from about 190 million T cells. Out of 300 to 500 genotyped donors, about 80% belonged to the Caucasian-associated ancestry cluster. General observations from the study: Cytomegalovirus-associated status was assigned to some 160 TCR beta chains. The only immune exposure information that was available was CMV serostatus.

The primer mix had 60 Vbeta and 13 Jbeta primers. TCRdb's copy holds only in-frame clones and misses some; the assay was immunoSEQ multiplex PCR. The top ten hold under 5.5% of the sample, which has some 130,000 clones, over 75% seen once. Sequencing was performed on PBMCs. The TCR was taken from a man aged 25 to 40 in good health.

CDR3 amino acids: CASSLSGAQPQHF. The CDR3 DNA reads TGTGCCAGCAGTTTGAGTGGGGCCCAGCCCCAGCATTTT. This sequence joins TRBV27 and TRBJ1-5; D is possibly TRBD1 (5 bases). V lost 3 bases to trimming and J lost 7 bases, with 10 bases between them. The length of the CDR3 is 13 residues. Germline V lookup: CDR1 MNHEY, CDR2 SMNVEV (reference sequence).